The TCR beta chain under discussion was sequenced for a study of blood T cell repertoires in COVID-19 (dated by TCRdb to 2019 to 2021). The study in broad terms: Samples from collaborators originated in the United States, Italy and Spain and spanned both the acute and convalescent phases of COVID-19. The prospective study material was composed of cDNA or gDNA derived from T cells, B-cell-depleted T cells, or PBMCs. Subjects who had been exposed to COVID-19, were actively infected with it, or had recovered from it provided the deeply sampled blood TCRbeta repertoires that made up the dataset. A freely available public database, intended as a resource for researchers studying the immune response to SARS-CoV-2, is where the repertoires were released. The samples were drawn from the first 160 participants of the ongoing ImmuneRACE study and from 1,200 or so subjects provided by 6 global collaborators. Nearly every sample came with metadata listing a de-identified subject ID, COVID-19 status, age in years and sex. HLA class I and class II types, where available, came from metadata supplied by the sample provider rather than from assay-based typing.

The immunoSEQ Assay, a bias-controlled multiplex PCR, was used to amplify TCRbeta CDR3 regions from genomic DNA. The paper's data handling went like this. Within the assay, amplification of reference gene primers was used to estimate how many nucleated cells each sample contained. To quantify the absolute abundance of each unique TCRbeta CDR3 rearrangement, sequence reads were collapsed and filtered. For each sample, productive Simpson clonality was calculated as the square root of Simpson's diversity index across productive rearrangements. In TCRdb, the immuneACCESS table is reduced to in-frame sequences with V and J assigned. These tables do not hold every clone; where another copy was compared, an unresolved V gene accounts for under half, and the others remain unexplained. V and J calls and clone size are those listed in that table; D and trimming were worked out from the DNA. In all, the sample holds about 100,000 clones, and around four fifths of those were seen once. The ten largest clones add up to over 10% of the sample.

On this clone itself: This clone's antigen is unknown. No quality values exist for individual bases; no much larger clone is one base distant.

Whole blood was collected in K2EDTA tubes by collaborating institutions according to the institutions' own protocols. For TCRbeta analysis, collaborators shipped samples as frozen whole blood, isolated PBMCs, or DNA extracted from either of those sample types. Overall results and qualifications from the work: Clinical and demographic metadata were provided uncurated, with the amount varying by source and participant.

Via the germline V gene, CDR1 is MGHRA and CDR2 YSYEKL. V drops 1 base and J drops 3 bases, leaving 14 bases in between. The CDR3, from cysteine to phenylalanine, totals 16 residues. The retained sequence is limited to the CDR3, 48 bases, with the frame set at the first base. The chain employs TRBV4-1 and TRBJ2-3; confidence is insufficient to name the D gene. Sequencing was performed on peripheral blood. The TCR originated in a woman in her seventies with acute or convalescent COVID-19. The CDR3 sequence is CASSQGAQQRTDTQYF. The sequence in DNA is TGCGCCAGCAGCCAAGGAGCGCAGCAAAGGACAGATACGCAGTATTTT.